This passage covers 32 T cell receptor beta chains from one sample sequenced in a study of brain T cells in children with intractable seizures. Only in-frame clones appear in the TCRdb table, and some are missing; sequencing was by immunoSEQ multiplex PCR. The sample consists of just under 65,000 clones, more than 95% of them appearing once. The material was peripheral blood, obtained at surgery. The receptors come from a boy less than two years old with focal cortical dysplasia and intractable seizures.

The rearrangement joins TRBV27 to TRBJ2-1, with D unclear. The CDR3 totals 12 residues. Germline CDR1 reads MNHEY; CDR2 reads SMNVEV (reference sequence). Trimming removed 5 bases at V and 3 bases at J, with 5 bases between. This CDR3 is CASSPDYNEQFF. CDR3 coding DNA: TGTGCCAGCAGTCCCGACTACAATGAGCAGTTCTTC.

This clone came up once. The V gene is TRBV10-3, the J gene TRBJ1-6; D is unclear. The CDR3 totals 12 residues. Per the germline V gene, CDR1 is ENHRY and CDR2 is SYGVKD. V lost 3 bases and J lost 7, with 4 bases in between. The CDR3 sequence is CAISEVNSPLHF. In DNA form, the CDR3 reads TGTGCCATCAGTGAAGTCAATTCACCCCTCCACTTT.

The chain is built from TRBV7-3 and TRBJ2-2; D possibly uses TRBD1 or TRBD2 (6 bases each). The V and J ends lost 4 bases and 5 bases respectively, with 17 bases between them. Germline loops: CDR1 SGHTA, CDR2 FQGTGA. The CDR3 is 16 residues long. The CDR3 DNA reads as TGTGCCAGCAGCTCTCCGAGGGGGGCTGGGACCGGGGAGCTGTTTTTT. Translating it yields CASSSPRGAGTGELFF.

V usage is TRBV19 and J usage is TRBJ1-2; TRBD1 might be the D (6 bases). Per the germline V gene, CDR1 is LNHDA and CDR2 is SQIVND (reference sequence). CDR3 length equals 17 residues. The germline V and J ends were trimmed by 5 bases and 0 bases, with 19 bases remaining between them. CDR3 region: CASSFQRDRPSNYGYTF. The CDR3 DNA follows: TGTGCCAGTAGTTTCCAGCGTGACAGGCCATCTAACTATGGCTACACCTTC.

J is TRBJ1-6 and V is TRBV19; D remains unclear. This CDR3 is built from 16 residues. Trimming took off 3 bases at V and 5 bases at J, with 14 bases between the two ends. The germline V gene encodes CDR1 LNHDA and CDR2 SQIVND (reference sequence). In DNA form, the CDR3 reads TGTGCCAGTAGTATGGGAGGACGGCCTCATAATTCACCCCTCCACTTT. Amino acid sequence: CASSMGGRPHNSPLHF.

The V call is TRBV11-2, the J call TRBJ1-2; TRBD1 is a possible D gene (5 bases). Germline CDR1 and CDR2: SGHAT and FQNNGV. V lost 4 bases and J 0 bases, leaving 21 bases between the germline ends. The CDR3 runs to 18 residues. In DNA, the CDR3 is TGTGCCAGCAGCTCGTTGCCGGGACTCCCCGAAGCTAACTATGGCTACACCTTC. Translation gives CASSSLPGLPEANYGYTF. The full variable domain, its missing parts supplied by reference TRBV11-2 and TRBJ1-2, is EAGVAQSPRYKIIEKRQSVAFWCNPISGHATLYWYQQILGQGPKLLIQFQNNGVVDDSQLPKDRFSAERLKGVDSTLKIQPAKLEDSAVYLCASSSLPGLPEANYGYTFGSGTRLTVV.

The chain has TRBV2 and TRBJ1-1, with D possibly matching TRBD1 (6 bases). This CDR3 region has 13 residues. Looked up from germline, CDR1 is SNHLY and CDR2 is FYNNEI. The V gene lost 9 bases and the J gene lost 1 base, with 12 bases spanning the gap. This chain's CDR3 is CASHRVGNTEAFF. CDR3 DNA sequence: TGTGCCAGTCACAGGGTCGGGAACACTGAAGCTTTCTTT.

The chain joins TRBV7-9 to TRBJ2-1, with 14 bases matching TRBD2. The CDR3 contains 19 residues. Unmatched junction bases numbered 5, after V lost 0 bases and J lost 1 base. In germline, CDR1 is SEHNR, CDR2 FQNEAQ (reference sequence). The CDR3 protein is CASSLAPGTSGSSYNEQFF. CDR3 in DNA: TGTGCCAGCAGCTTAGCCCCCGGGACTAGCGGGAGTTCCTACAATGAGCAGTTCTTC.

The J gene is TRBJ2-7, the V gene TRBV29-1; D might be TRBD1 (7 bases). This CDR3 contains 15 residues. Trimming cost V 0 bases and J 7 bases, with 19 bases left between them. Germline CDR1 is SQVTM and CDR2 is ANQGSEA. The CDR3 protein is CSVEESPGGTGEQYF. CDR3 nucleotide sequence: TGCAGCGTTGAAGAGTCTCCAGGGGGGACGGGAGAGCAGTACTTC.

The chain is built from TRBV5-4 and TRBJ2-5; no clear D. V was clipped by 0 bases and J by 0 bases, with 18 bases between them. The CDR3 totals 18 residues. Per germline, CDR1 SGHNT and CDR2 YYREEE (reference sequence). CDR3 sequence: CASSLAKRQAGHQETQYF. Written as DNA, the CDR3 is TGTGCCAGCAGCTTGGCCAAACGCCAGGCAGGACACCAAGAGACCCAGTACTTC.

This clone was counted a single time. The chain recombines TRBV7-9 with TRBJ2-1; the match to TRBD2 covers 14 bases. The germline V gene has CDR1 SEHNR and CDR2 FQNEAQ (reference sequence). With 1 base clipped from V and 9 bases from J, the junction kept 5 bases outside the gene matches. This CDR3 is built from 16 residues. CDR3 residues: CASSLGSGTSGSEQFF. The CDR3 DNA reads TGTGCCAGCAGCTTAGGATCCGGGACTAGCGGGAGTGAGCAGTTCTTC.

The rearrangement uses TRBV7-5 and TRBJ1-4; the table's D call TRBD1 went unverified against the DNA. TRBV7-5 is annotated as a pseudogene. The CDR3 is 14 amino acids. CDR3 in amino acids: CVRSLTGANEKLFF. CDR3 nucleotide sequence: TGTGTCAGAAGCTTGACAGGGGCGAATGAAAAACTGTTTTTT.

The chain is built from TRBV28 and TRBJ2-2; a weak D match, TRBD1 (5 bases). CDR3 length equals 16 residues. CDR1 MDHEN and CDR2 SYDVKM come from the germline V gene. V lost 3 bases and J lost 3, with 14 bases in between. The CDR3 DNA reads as TGTGCCAGCAGTTTTCACCAGGGAAAATACACCGGGGAGCTGTTTTTT. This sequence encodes CASSFHQGKYTGELFF.

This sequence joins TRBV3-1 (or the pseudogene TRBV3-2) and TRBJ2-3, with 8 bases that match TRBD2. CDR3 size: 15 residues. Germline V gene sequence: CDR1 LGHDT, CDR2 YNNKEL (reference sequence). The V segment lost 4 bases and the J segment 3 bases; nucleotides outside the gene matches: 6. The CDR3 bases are TGTGCCAGCAGCCGTCTGCCGGGGGGGACAGATACGCAGTATTTT. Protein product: CASSRLPGGTDTQYF.

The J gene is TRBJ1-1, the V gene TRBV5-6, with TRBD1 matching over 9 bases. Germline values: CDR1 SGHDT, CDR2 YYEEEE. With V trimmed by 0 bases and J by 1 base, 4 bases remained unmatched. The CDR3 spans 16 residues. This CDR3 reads CASSLGTGVWNTEAFF. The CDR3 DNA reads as TGTGCCAGCAGCTTGGGGACAGGGGTTTGGAACACTGAAGCTTTCTTT.

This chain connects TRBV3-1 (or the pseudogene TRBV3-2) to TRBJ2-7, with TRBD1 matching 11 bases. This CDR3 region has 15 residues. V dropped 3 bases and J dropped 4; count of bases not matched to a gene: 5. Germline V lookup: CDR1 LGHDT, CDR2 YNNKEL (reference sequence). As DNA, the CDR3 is TGTGCCAGCAGCCATTCCGGGACAGGGGGGTACGAGCAGTACTTC. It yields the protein CASSHSGTGGYEQYF.

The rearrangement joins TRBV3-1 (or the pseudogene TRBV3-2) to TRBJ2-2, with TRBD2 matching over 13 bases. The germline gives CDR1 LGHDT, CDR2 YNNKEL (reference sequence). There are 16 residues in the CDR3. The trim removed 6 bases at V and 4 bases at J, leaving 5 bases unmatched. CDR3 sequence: CASSLRTSGGTGELFF. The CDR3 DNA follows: TGTGCCAGCAGTCTTCGGACTAGCGGGGGCACCGGGGAGCTGTTTTTT.

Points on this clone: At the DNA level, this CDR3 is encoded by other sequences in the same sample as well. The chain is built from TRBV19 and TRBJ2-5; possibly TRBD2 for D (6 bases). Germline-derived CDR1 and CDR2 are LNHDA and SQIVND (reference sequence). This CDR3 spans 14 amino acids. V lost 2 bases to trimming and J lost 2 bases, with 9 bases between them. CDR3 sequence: CASSIRGSQETQYF. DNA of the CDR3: TGTGCCAGTAGTATACGGGGGTCACAAGAGACCCAGTACTTC.

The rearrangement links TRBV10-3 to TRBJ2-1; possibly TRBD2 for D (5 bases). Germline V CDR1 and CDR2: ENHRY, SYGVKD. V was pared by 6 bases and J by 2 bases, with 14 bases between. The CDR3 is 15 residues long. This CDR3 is CAISPLPGTYNEQFF. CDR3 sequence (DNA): TGTGCCATCAGCCCACTCCCGGGAACCTACAATGAGCAGTTCTTC.

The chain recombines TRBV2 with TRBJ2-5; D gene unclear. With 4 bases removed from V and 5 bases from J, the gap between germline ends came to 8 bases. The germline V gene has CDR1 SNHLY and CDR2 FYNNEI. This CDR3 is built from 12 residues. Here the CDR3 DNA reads TGTGCCAGCAGTGGTCGCAGGGAGACCCAGTACTTC. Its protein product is CASSGRRETQYF.

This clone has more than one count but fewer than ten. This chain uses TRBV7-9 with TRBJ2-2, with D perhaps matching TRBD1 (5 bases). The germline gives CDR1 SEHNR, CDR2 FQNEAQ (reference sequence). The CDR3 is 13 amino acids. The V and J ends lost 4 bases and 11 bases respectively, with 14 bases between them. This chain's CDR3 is CASSSRTIRELFF. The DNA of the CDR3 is TGTGCCAGCAGCTCCCGGACAATTCGCGAGCTGTTTTTT. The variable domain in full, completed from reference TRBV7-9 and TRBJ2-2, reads DTGVSQNPRHKITKRGQNVTFRCDPISEHNRLYWYRQTLGQGPEFLTYFQNEAQLEKSRLLSDRFSAERPKGSFSTLEIQRTEQGDSAMYLCASSSRTIRELFFGEGSRLTVL.

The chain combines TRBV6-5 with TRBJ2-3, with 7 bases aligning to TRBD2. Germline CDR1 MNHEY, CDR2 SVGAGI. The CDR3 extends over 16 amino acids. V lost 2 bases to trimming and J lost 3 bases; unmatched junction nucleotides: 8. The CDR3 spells CASSYTSGVFTDTQYF. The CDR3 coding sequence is TGTGCCAGCAGTTACACGAGCGGGGTATTTACAGATACGCAGTATTTT.

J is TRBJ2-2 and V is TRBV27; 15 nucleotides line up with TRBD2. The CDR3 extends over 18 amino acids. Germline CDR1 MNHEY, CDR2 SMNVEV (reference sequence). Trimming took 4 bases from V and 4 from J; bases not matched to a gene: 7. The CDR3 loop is CASSCYGLAGGCTGELFF. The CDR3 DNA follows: TGTGCCAGCAGTTGCTATGGACTAGCGGGAGGGTGCACCGGGGAGCTGTTTTTT.

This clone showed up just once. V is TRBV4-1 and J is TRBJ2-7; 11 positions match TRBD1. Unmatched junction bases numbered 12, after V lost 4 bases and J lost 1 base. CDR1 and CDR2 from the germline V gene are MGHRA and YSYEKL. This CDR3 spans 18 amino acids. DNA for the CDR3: TGCGCCAGCAGCCGAGGACAGGGGGCTCATGACGGTTCCTACGAGCAGTACTTC. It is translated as CASSRGQGAHDGSYEQYF.

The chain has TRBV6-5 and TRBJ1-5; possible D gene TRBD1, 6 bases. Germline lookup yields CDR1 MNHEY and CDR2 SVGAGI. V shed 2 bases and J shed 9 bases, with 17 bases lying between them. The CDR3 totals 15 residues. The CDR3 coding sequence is TGTGCCAGCAGTTACGCGCAGGGGCGCGGGTGGCCCCAGCATTTT. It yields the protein CASSYAQGRGWPQHF.

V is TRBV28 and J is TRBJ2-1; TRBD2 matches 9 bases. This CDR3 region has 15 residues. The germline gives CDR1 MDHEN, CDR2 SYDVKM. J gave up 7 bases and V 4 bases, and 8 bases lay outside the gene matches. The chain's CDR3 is CASSYGLAFGNEQFF. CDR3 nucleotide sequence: TGTGCCAGCAGTTACGGACTAGCGTTTGGGAATGAGCAGTTCTTC.

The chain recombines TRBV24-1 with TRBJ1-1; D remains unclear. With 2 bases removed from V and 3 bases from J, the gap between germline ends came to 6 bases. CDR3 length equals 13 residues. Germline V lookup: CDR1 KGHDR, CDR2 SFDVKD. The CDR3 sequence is CATSDSGDTEAFF. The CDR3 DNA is TGTGCCACCAGTGATTCTGGGGACACTGAAGCTTTCTTT.

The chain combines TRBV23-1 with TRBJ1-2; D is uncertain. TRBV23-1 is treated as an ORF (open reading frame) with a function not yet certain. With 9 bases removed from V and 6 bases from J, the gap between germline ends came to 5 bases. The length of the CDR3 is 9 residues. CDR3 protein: CASGDGYTF. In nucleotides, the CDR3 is TGCGCCAGTGGAGATGGCTACACCTTC.

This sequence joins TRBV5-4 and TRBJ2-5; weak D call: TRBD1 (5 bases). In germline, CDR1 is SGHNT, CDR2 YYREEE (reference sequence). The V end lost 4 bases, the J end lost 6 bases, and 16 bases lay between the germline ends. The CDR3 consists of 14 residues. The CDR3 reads CASSTLKGVQTQYF. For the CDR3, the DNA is TGTGCCAGCAGCACGTTGAAAGGGGTGCAGACCCAGTACTTC. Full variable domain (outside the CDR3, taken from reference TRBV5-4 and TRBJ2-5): ETGVTQSPTHLIKTRGQQVTLRCSSQSGHNTVSWYQQALGQGPQFIFQYYREEENGRGNFPPRFSGLQFPNYSSELNVNALELDDSALYLCASSTLKGVQTQYFGPGTRLLVL.

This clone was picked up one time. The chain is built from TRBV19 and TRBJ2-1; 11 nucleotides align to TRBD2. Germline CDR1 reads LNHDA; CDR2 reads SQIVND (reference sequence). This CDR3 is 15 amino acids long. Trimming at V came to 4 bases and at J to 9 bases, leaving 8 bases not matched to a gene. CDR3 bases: TGTGCCAGTAGTAAGGTAGCGGGGGGGCCGGGTGAGCAGTTCTTC. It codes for CASSKVAGGPGEQFF.

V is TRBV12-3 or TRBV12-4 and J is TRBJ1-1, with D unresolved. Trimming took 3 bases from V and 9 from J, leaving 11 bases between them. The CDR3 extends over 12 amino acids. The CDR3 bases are TGTGCCAGCAGTTTGTGGCGTGAGAAAGCTTTCTTT. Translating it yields CASSLWREKAFF.

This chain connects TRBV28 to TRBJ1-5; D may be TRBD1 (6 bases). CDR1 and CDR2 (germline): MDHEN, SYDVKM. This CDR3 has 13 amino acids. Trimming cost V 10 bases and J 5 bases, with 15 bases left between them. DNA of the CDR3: TGTGCCACTAAGGTACCAGGGGATCAGCCCCAGCATTTT. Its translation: CATKVPGDQPQHF.